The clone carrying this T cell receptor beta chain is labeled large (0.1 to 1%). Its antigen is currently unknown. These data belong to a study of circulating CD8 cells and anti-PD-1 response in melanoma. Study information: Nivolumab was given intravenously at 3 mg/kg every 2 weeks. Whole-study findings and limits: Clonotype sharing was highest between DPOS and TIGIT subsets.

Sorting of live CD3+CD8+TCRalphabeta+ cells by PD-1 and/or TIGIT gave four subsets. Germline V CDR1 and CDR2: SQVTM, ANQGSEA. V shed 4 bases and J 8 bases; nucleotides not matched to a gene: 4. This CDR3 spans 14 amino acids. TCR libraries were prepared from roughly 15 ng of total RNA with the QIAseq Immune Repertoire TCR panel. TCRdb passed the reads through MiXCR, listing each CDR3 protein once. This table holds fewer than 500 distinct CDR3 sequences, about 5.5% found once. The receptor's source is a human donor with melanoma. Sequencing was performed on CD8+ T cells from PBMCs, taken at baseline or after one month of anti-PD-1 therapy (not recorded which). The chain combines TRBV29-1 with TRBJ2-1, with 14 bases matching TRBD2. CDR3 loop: CSVGLAGGLDEQFF. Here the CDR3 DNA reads TGCAGCGTTGGACTAGCGGGGGGGCTTGATGAGCAGTTCTTC.